This TCR beta chain was obtained from a study of shared clonotypes between healthy human individuals. It was across several immunoSEQ plates that each subset's genomic DNA was evenly split. Libraries were prepared by immunoSEQ multiplex PCR; TCRdb keeps only in-frame clonotypes and omits some of them. The table records around 640,000 clones, roughly 96% of them present only once. CDR1 and CDR2 from the germline V gene are SNHLY and FYNNEI. The CDR3 is made up of 13 amino acids. Between the trimmed V and J ends, which lost 5 bases and 8 bases, there was a span of 15 bases. Terminally differentiated effector memory CD45RA+ cells were left out of the naive CD8 fraction, which was CD45RO-negative and positively selected for CCR7.

The clonotype comes from a woman aged 25-40 years in good health. The chain recombines TRBV2 with TRBJ1-1; D is ambiguous. Sequencing input: naive CD8+ T cells sorted from blood. The CDR3 protein is CASSSTSRYEAFF. CDR3 sequence (DNA): TGTGCCAGCAGTTCGACGAGTCGGTACGAAGCTTTCTTT.